Listed below are T cell receptor beta chains from one sample, sequenced in a study of control samples from healthy donors and cancer patients. Profiled with immunoSEQ multiplex PCR; TCRdb holds only in-frame clones, not every one. The sample includes tens of thousands of clones, about 85% seen only once; the top ten take around 14%. Sequencing used blood. All receptors derive from a woman between 70 and 85 years old in good health. Both conserved end residues are part of each CDR3. Each record gives: J gene, clone size, CDR3 length, V gene, D gene, CDR3 protein, CDR3 DNA. The D gene is left open where the match is weak. The size field is filled for only some rows; it gives once, few, many or a size class.

>TRBJ1-2|.|14|TRBV27|TRBD1
CASSSGQGNYGYTF
TGTGCCAGCAGTTCCGGACAGGGGAACTATGGCTACACCTTC
>TRBJ2-2|.|16|TRBV2|.
CASTGLGLSNTGELFF
TGTGCCAGCACGGGTCTCGGGTTATCGAACACCGGGGAGCTGTTTTTT
>TRBJ2-2|.|16|TRBV7-8|.
CASSLNPGRSSGELFF
TGTGCCAGCAGCTTAAATCCGGGTCGCTCTTCCGGGGAGCTGTTTTTT
>TRBJ1-1|.|14|TRBV7-9|.
CASSLGQGSTEAFF
TGTGCCAGCAGCTTGGGGCAGGGGAGCACTGAAGCTTTCTTT
>TRBJ2-3|.|14|TRBV10-3|.
CAISVSGSTDTQYF
TGTGCCATCAGTGTCAGCGGTAGCACAGATACGCAGTATTTT
>TRBJ2-3|.|12|TRBV3-1/TRBV3-2|TRBD2
CASRGGTDTQYF
TGTGCCAGCCGGGGGGGCACAGATACGCAGTATTTT
>TRBJ1-1|.|13|TRBV19|.
CASSSPARTEAFF
TGTGCCAGTAGTTCCCCGGCCCGCACTGAAGCTTTCTTT
>TRBJ2-5|.|14|TRBV6-1|.
CASSEDGTKETQYF
TGTGCCAGCAGTGAGGATGGGACAAAAGAGACCCAGTACTTC
>TRBJ2-5|.|13|TRBV12-3/TRBV12-4|.
CASSLNRGETQYF
TGTGCCAGCAGTTTAAATAGAGGGGAGACCCAGTACTTC
>TRBJ2-7|.|16|TRBV13|TRBD2
CASSLTRGRSSYEQYF
TGTGCCAGCAGCCTGACTCGCGGGAGGAGTTCCTACGAGCAGTACTTC
>TRBJ1-5|few|13|TRBV7-3|.
CASSFQINQPQHF
TGTGCCAGCAGCTTCCAGATTAATCAGCCCCAGCATTTT
>TRBJ1-1|.|13|TRBV6-5|.
CAARGGGGTEAFF
TGTGCCGCGAGGGGGGGCGGGGGCACTGAAGCTTTCTTT
>TRBJ2-7|.|13|TRBV19|.
CASSVGSAYEQYF
TGTGCCAGTAGTGTGGGGTCGGCCTACGAGCAGTACTTC
>TRBJ2-7|.|12|TRBV30|.
CAWTPGTHEQYF
TGTGCCTGGACCCCGGGTACCCACGAGCAGTACTTC
>TRBJ2-2|.|12|TRBV2|.
CASRGDHGELFF
TGTGCCAGCAGGGGGGACCACGGGGAGCTGTTTTTT
>TRBJ2-1|.|15|TRBV2|TRBD1
CASSPGGSTYNEQFF
TGTGCCAGCAGTCCAGGGGGTTCAACCTACAATGAGCAGTTCTTC
>TRBJ1-4|.|14|TRBV3-1/TRBV3-2|.
CASSLGGQGKKLFF
TGTGCCAGCAGCCTGGGGGGTCAGGGGAAAAAACTGTTTTTT
>TRBJ2-1|few|15|TRBV27|.
CASSLRGLAANEQFF
TGTGCCAGCAGTTTGAGGGGGCTAGCGGCCAATGAGCAGTTCTTC
>TRBJ2-7|.|15|TRBV5-1|.
CASSLDGTSSYEQYF
TGCGCCAGCAGCTTGGACGGGACAAGCTCCTACGAGCAGTACTTC
>TRBJ1-1|.|13|TRBV10-1|TRBD1
CASSRDRNTEAFF
TGCGCCAGCAGCCGGGACAGGAACACTGAAGCTTTCTTT
>TRBJ1-6|.|18|TRBV11-2|.
CASSLRPGGSSYNSPLHF
TGTGCCAGCAGCTTGCGCCCCGGAGGGAGCTCCTATAATTCACCCCTCCACTTT
>TRBJ1-4|.|16|TRBV2|.
CASSAYSGLRNEKLFF
TGTGCCAGCAGTGCCTACTCGGGACTGAGAAATGAAAAACTGTTTTTT
>TRBJ1-6|.|14|TRBV9|.
CASSVVGRDSPLHF
TGTGCCAGCAGCGTAGTGGGACGCGATTCACCCCTCCACTTT
>TRBJ2-7|.|14|TRBV10-1|TRBD2
CASSELAGVGEQYF
TGCGCCAGCAGTGAGTTAGCGGGAGTTGGGGAGCAGTACTTC
>TRBJ1-5|.|15|TRBV5-1|TRBD1
CASSSGTGGNQPQHF
TGCGCCAGCAGCTCGGGGACAGGGGGCAATCAGCCCCAGCATTTT
>TRBJ2-7|many|14|TRBV6-5|TRBD1
CASSRQGVTYEQYF
TGTGCCAGCAGCCGACAGGGGGTTACCTACGAGCAGTACTTC
>TRBJ1-1|.|17|TRBV9|.
CASSVGGRIPQNTEAFF
TGTGCCAGCAGCGTAGGAGGGCGTATTCCGCAGAACACTGAAGCTTTCTTT
>TRBJ2-1|.|12|TRBV27|TRBD1
CASSSGTVGQFF
TGTGCCAGCAGTTCCGGGACAGTCGGGCAGTTCTTC
>TRBJ1-5|.|18|TRBV21-1|.
CASSKVPPGGGSNQPQHF
TGTGCCAGCAGCAAAGTGCCTCCCGGGGGGGGGAGCAATCAGCCCCAGCATTTT
>TRBJ1-6|.|15|TRBV9|TRBD1
CASREGQGANSPLHF
TGTGCCAGCAGGGAAGGACAGGGGGCGAACTCACCCCTCCACTTT
>TRBJ2-6|.|17|TRBV5-6|TRBD1
CASSPPSQGAGANVLTF
TGTGCCAGCAGCCCTCCATCCCAGGGGGCTGGGGCCAACGTCCTGACTTTC
>TRBJ1-2|.|14|TRBV6-2/TRBV6-3|.
CASSLGLSYGGYTF
TGTGCCAGCAGCTTGGGACTGAGCTATGGAGGCTACACCTTC
>TRBJ1-1|.|15|TRBV18|TRBD1
CASSLRTGGGTEAFF
TGTGCCAGCTCACTTCGGACAGGGGGGGGCACTGAAGCTTTCTTT
>TRBJ2-4|.|15|TRBV5-6|TRBD1
CASSLTGGNEDIQYF
TGTGCCAGCAGCCTGACAGGGGGCAATGAGGACATTCAGTACTTC
>TRBJ1-3|.|15|TRBV13|.
CASSLGVPGGNTIYF
TGTGCCAGCAGCTTAGGGGTCCCGGGAGGAAACACCATATATTTT
>TRBJ1-6|.|17|TRBV27|TRBD1
CASSGQGASSYNSPLHF
TGTGCCAGCAGTGGACAGGGAGCGAGCTCCTATAATTCACCCCTCCACTTT
>TRBJ1-2|.|16|TRBV4-1|.
CASSQDSAGTSFGYTF
TGCGCCAGCAGCCAAGATTCAGCAGGGACCTCTTTTGGCTACACCTTC
>TRBJ1-2|once|14|TRBV6-5|TRBD1
CASSNRQGGNGYTF
TGTGCCAGCAGCAACCGACAGGGCGGGAACGGCTACACCTTC
>TRBJ2-7|.|12|TRBV7-9|.
CASSSQTYEQYF
TGTGCCAGCAGCAGCCAGACCTACGAGCAGTACTTC
>TRBJ1-2|.|13|TRBV7-2|.
CASSLVLGAGYTF
TGTGCCAGCAGCTTAGTTTTAGGGGCTGGCTACACCTTC
>TRBJ2-3|once|15|TRBV3-1/TRBV3-2|.
CASSDTWDSTDTQYF
TGTGCCAGCAGCGACACCTGGGACTCCACAGATACGCAGTATTTT
>TRBJ1-1|.|12|TRBV5-5|.
CASRSHGTEAFF
TGTGCCAGCAGGAGCCACGGCACTGAAGCTTTCTTT
>TRBJ2-3|.|13|TRBV15|TRBD1
CATSSARGDTQYF
TGTGCCACCAGCAGTGCCAGGGGGGATACGCAGTATTTT
>TRBJ1-6|.|16|TRBV19|.
CASSSIRDGLNSPLHF
TGTGCCAGTAGTAGCATCAGGGATGGGCTAAATTCACCCCTCCACTTT
>TRBJ1-5|few|13|TRBV19|.
CASSIRANQPQHF
TGTGCCAGTAGTATCCGAGCAAATCAGCCCCAGCATTTT
>TRBJ1-3|few|13|TRBV12-5|.
CASRQQSGNTIYF
TGTGCTAGTCGACAGCAGTCTGGAAACACCATATATTTT
>TRBJ1-2|.|15|TRBV2|.
CASSEIGQPHYGYTF
TGTGCCAGCAGTGAAATCGGACAGCCACACTATGGCTACACCTTC
>TRBJ2-1|.|17|TRBV3-1/TRBV3-2|TRBD2
CASSDRLAGGGYNEQFF
TGTGCCAGCAGCGATCGACTAGCGGGAGGGGGTTACAATGAGCAGTTCTTC
>TRBJ2-7|.|11|TRBV12-3/TRBV12-4|.
CASSSLFEQYF
TGTGCCAGCAGTTCCCTATTTGAGCAGTACTTC